This TCR beta chain was observed in a study of blood T cell repertoires in COVID-19. The V gene's germline CDR1 is SGHDT and CDR2 YYEEEE. The CDR3 loop spans 15 amino acids. The ends lost 0 bases at V and 7 bases at J; junction bases unmatched: 7. Measured with immunoSEQ multiplex PCR; TCRdb has only the in-frame clones, and not every one. Of roughly 100,000 clones in the sample, nearly 90% were seen once. V is TRBV5-6 and J is TRBJ1-5; 7 bases match TRBD1. The specimen sequenced was peripheral blood. The receptor was isolated from a man aged 50 or older with active COVID-19. CDR3 region: CASSLGRRGTQPQHF. The DNA of the CDR3 is TGTGCCAGCAGCTTGGGCCGCAGGGGGACGCAGCCCCAGCATTTT.